This T cell receptor (beta chain) appears in the sequencing data of a study of blood T cell repertoires in COVID-19. Study-level information: COVID-19 samples from acute and convalescent phases originated in the United States, Italy and Spain.

In the original processing: Reference gene primer amplification yielded estimated nucleated cell counts. This table comes from immunoSEQ multiplex PCR, and its TCRdb copy is limited to in-frame clones, with some not included. The V and J calls and clone size were taken over from that table, and D and trimming were inferred from the DNA. The repertoire holds around 250,000 clones, with about four fifths as singletons. This CDR3 comprises 14 residues. Germline V CDR1 and CDR2: WSHSY, SAAADI. J lost 9 bases, V lost 6 bases, and 8 bases had no gene match. Participants' own reports of clinical history determined their cohort assignment.

V usage is TRBV10-2 and J usage is TRBJ2-2; 9 bases agree with TRBD1. This TCR was recovered from a man in his fifties who had recovered from COVID-19. The sample taken for sequencing was PBMCs or T cells enriched from blood (not recorded which). The CDR3 DNA sequence: TGCGCCAGCAGGGACCGACAGGGGGACCGGGAGCTGTTTTTT. Translating it yields CASRDRQGDRELFF.